The following is a T cell receptor (beta chain) sequence with its context. Its antigen is undetermined. This sample stems from a study of Ad26.COV2.S vaccination and SARS-CoV-2 variants. Study observations and caveats: Compared with placebo recipients, vaccine recipients had higher spike-specific TCR breadth. In vaccinated individuals, spike-specific CD8+ and CD4+ T cell responses reportedly displayed substantial breadth.

The CDR3 runs 16 residues. With V trimmed by 5 bases and J by 5 bases, 10 bases remained unmatched. Germline V gene lookup returns CDR1 SEHNR and CDR2 FQNEAQ (reference sequence). The table came from immunoSEQ multiplex PCR; TCRdb's copy has only in-frame clones and leaves some out. Of 300,000 to 450,000 clones detected, around 92% appear once; the ten largest clones hold 3% to 4%. J is TRBJ2-1 and V is TRBV7-9, with 9 bases lining up with TRBD1. The receptor comes from a human donor who had recovered from COVID-19. Sequenced material: peripheral blood, taken after recovery from COVID-19. The CDR3 is CASSKSGQGANNEQFF. Written as DNA, the CDR3 is TGTGCCAGCAGCAAATCGGGACAGGGAGCCAACAATGAGCAGTTCTTC.